This T cell receptor (beta chain) was sequenced during a study of somatic mutations in cytotoxic T cells in rheumatoid arthritis. Study-wide points: The study found that the largest CD8+ clone exceeded 20% of CD8+ cells in 8 of 65 patients.

About this clone itself: Antigen: not known.

Assay used: immunoSEQ multiplex PCR; TCRdb lists only in-frame clones, some missing. The sample comprises tens of thousands of clones, less than 85% of which are singletons, and roughly 3.1% rests with the top ten. This CDR3 has 15 residues. The V gene's germline CDR1 is MNHEY and CDR2 SMNVEV (reference sequence). V dropped 7 bases and J dropped 2; count of bases not matched to a gene: 8. Sequenced sample: CD8+ T cells sorted from blood. This chain connects TRBV27 to TRBJ2-1, with 7 bases that match TRBD2. This receptor was identified in a man aged 35 to 55 in good health. The CDR3: CASTSGGSAYNEQFF. The CDR3 region has the DNA TGTGCCAGCACTTCGGGCGGGAGCGCCTACAATGAGCAGTTCTTC.